This TCR beta chain was recorded in a study of T cell responses to AZD1222 COVID-19 vaccine. The table came from immunoSEQ multiplex PCR; TCRdb's copy has only in-frame clones and leaves some out. The sample gives about 170,000 clones, roughly 87% of which show up once; about 3% is in the top ten. General study results and limits: Vaccine-associated CD4 TCRs spanned spike, dominant at 160-218 and 743-854.

Regarding this clone: Antigen: not known.

With 6 bases removed from V and 4 bases from J, the gap between germline ends came to 15 bases. The CDR3 length is 15 residues. Germline V gene lookup returns CDR1 SNHLY and CDR2 FYNNEI. The source is an adult in good health. The rearrangement joins TRBV2 to TRBJ1-4, with unresolved D. The material was peripheral blood, obtained on day 0 of AZD1222 vaccination. The CDR3: CASSLQAGINEKLFF. The CDR3, as DNA: TGTGCCAGCAGCCTTCAGGCGGGGATTAATGAAAAACTGTTTTTT.